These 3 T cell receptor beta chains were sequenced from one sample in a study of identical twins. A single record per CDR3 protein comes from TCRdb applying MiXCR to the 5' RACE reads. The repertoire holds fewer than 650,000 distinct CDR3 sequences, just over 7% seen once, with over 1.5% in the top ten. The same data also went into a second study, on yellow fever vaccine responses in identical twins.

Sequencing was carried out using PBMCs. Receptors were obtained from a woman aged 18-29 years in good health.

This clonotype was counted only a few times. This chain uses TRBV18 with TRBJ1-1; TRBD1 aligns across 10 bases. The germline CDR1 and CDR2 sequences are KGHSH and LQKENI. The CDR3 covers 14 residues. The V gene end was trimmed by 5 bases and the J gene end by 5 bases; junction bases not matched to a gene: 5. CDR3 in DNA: TGTGCCAGCTCAAGCCGGGACAGGGGTACTGAAGCTTTCTTT. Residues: CASSSRDRGTEAFF.

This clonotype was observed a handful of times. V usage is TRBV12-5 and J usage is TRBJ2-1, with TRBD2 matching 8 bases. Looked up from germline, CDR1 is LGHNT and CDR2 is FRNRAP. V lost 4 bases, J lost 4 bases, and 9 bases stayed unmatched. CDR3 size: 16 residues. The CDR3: CASGSGRTGGYNEQFF. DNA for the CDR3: TGTGCTAGTGGTTCCGGTCGGACGGGAGGGTACAATGAGCAGTTCTTC.

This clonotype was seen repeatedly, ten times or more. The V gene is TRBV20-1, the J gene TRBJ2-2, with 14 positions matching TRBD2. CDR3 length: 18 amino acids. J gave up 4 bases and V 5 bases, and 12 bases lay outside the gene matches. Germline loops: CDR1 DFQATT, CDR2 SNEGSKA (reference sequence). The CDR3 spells CSAATGTSGSWGTGELFF. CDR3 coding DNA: TGCAGTGCTGCTACCGGGACTAGCGGGAGTTGGGGCACCGGGGAGCTGTTTTTT.